This is a list of T cell receptor beta chains from one sample in a study of persistence of HIV-infected CD4 T cells. The protocol was immunoSEQ multiplex PCR, while the TCRdb copy is restricted to in-frame clones and leaves out a portion. Of about 35,000 clones listed, under 90% were seen once; the top ten hold about 5%. The antigens of these receptors remain unknown. Sequenced material: cultured CD4+ T cells from PBMCs, taken from a patient who received antiretroviral therapy. These receptors all stem from an adult with HIV. The donor label of this sample is uncertain. Each CDR3 is given with its conserved first and last residue. The D gene is left open where the match is weak. The size entry is marked missing in some rows and otherwise reads once, few, many or a size class.

v_gene: TRBV19; abundance: once; d_gene: -; j_gene: TRBJ1-5; CDR3nt: TGTGCCAGTAGTATAGACACTAGCAATCAGCCCCAGCATTTT; CDR3aa: CASSIDTSNQPQHF
v_gene: TRBV2; abundance: -; d_gene: TRBD1; j_gene: TRBJ2-7; CDR3nt: TGTGCCAGCAGGGGGACAGTTCACTCCTACGAGCAGTACTTC; CDR3aa: CASRGTVHSYEQYF
v_gene: TRBV5-1; abundance: -; d_gene: -; j_gene: TRBJ1-1; CDR3nt: TGCGCCAGCAGCTTGTCTCCGCGGGAGTCACTCACTGAAGCTTTCTTT; CDR3aa: CASSLSPRESLTEAFF
v_gene: TRBV4-1; abundance: -; d_gene: -; j_gene: TRBJ1-2; CDR3nt: TGCGCCAGCAGCCAAGATTGGCAGGCCACACGTGGCTACACCTTC; CDR3aa: CASSQDWQATRGYTF
v_gene: TRBV5-1; abundance: -; d_gene: TRBD1; j_gene: TRBJ1-2; CDR3nt: TGCGCCAGCAGCCCCGGGACAGTCTATGGCTACACCTTC; CDR3aa: CASSPGTVYGYTF
v_gene: TRBV27; abundance: -; d_gene: TRBD1; j_gene: TRBJ1-2; CDR3nt: TGTGCCAGCAGTTTACGGGCCAGGGGGCAAGGCTACACCTTC; CDR3aa: CASSLRARGQGYTF
v_gene: TRBV7-9; abundance: once; d_gene: -; j_gene: TRBJ2-7; CDR3nt: TGTGCCAGCAGCCCCCCTTATAGACTAGGAGCGATTTACGAGCAGTACTTC; CDR3aa: CASSPPYRLGAIYEQYF
v_gene: TRBV6-5; abundance: once; d_gene: TRBD1; j_gene: TRBJ1-2; CDR3nt: TGTGCCAGCGACAGGGCTAACTATGGCTACACCTTC; CDR3aa: CASDRANYGYTF
v_gene: TRBV3-1/TRBV3-2; abundance: -; d_gene: -; j_gene: TRBJ2-7; CDR3nt: TGTGCCAGCAGCCAGGCGGGGCCCTCCTACGAGCAGTACTTC; CDR3aa: CASSQAGPSYEQYF
v_gene: TRBV27; abundance: -; d_gene: -; j_gene: TRBJ1-3; CDR3nt: TGTGCCAGCAGTTCTGGCCGGACCGGGGCCTCTGGAAACACCATATATTTT; CDR3aa: CASSSGRTGASGNTIYF
v_gene: TRBV29-1; abundance: -; d_gene: -; j_gene: TRBJ1-2; CDR3nt: TGCAGCGTTGAGACAGATAACTATGGCTACACCTTC; CDR3aa: CSVETDNYGYTF
v_gene: TRBV18; abundance: -; d_gene: -; j_gene: TRBJ1-5; CDR3nt: TGTGCCAGCTCACCACAGGGTCTTAGCAATCAGCCCCAGCATTTT; CDR3aa: CASSPQGLSNQPQHF
v_gene: TRBV28; abundance: -; d_gene: -; j_gene: TRBJ1-5; CDR3nt: TGTGCCAGCAGGGGCGATGACAATCAGCCCCAGCATTTT; CDR3aa: CASRGDDNQPQHF
v_gene: TRBV9; abundance: -; d_gene: -; j_gene: TRBJ1-4; CDR3nt: TGTGCCAGCAGCGTCCAAGGGATGGCTGATGAAAAACTGTTTTTT; CDR3aa: CASSVQGMADEKLFF
v_gene: TRBV19; abundance: -; d_gene: -; j_gene: TRBJ1-5; CDR3nt: TGTGCCAGTGCCCCTCTCGGGGGTGGGACTCAGCCCCAGCATTTT; CDR3aa: CASAPLGGGTQPQHF
v_gene: TRBV28; abundance: -; d_gene: -; j_gene: TRBJ1-1; CDR3nt: TGTGCCGGGGGGGCTACAGGGAAGGGGAACACTGAAGCTTTCTTT; CDR3aa: CAGGATGKGNTEAFF
v_gene: TRBV2; abundance: -; d_gene: TRBD1; j_gene: TRBJ2-3; CDR3nt: TGTGCCAGCTCGAAGAGGGGGCGCGGCACAGATACGCAGTATTTT; CDR3aa: CASSKRGRGTDTQYF
v_gene: TRBV7-7; abundance: -; d_gene: -; j_gene: TRBJ2-5; CDR3nt: TGTGCCAGCAGCTTAGCGACCACAGCTCAAGAGACCCAGTACTTC; CDR3aa: CASSLATTAQETQYF
v_gene: TRBV2; abundance: once; d_gene: -; j_gene: TRBJ2-3; CDR3nt: TGTGCCAGCAAAGGGGCAGGGGGGGGGACAGATACGCAGTATTTT; CDR3aa: CASKGAGGGTDTQYF
v_gene: TRBV21-1; abundance: -; d_gene: -; j_gene: TRBJ2-7; CDR3nt: TGTGCCAGCAGCAAAGAGGATCGTGTCCGGGTGCCGAGGAGCTACGAGCAGTACTTC; CDR3aa: CASSKEDRVRVPRSYEQYF
v_gene: TRBV28; abundance: -; d_gene: -; j_gene: TRBJ1-1; CDR3nt: TGTGCCAGCAGTTTGGGGGGCCGGATCGAAGCTTTCTTT; CDR3aa: CASSLGGRIEAFF
v_gene: TRBV28; abundance: -; d_gene: TRBD2; j_gene: TRBJ2-3; CDR3nt: TGTGCCAGCAGTTTCCCTAGCGGGGGGGGCACAGATACGCAGTATTTT; CDR3aa: CASSFPSGGGTDTQYF
v_gene: TRBV28; abundance: -; d_gene: TRBD1; j_gene: TRBJ2-4; CDR3nt: TGTGCCAGCAGTGACAGGGGGGTTACCAAAAACATTCAGTACTTC; CDR3aa: CASSDRGVTKNIQYF
v_gene: TRBV11-1; abundance: -; d_gene: -; j_gene: TRBJ2-2; CDR3nt: TGTGCCAGCAGCTCGTCACAGGGGAGGGTCGGGGAGCTGTTTTTT; CDR3aa: CASSSSQGRVGELFF
v_gene: TRBV19; abundance: -; d_gene: -; j_gene: TRBJ2-3; CDR3nt: TGTGCCAGTAGTTCTGGACAGAAGACAGATACGCAGTATTTT; CDR3aa: CASSSGQKTDTQYF
v_gene: TRBV18; abundance: -; d_gene: -; j_gene: TRBJ1-4; CDR3nt: TGTGCCAGCTCACCATCTGTACCTACAGTTAATGAAAAACTGTTTTTT; CDR3aa: CASSPSVPTVNEKLFF
v_gene: TRBV3-1/TRBV3-2; abundance: -; d_gene: -; j_gene: TRBJ1-3; CDR3nt: TGTGCCAGCAGCCAAGCTCAGAGCTCTGGAAACACCATATATTTT; CDR3aa: CASSQAQSSGNTIYF
v_gene: TRBV5-4; abundance: -; d_gene: TRBD1; j_gene: TRBJ2-2; CDR3nt: TGTGCCAGCAGCTTGGCCGGTGGGACAGGGGTTGCCGGGGAGCTGTTTTTT; CDR3aa: CASSLAGGTGVAGELFF
v_gene: TRBV7-9; abundance: -; d_gene: TRBD1; j_gene: TRBJ1-1; CDR3nt: TGTGCCAGCACCCTAGGGGACAGCTATTCTTCAGAAGCTTTCTTT; CDR3aa: CASTLGDSYSSEAFF
v_gene: TRBV7-2; abundance: once; d_gene: TRBD2; j_gene: TRBJ2-3; CDR3nt: TGTGCCAGCAGCAATGGGCGGGGGGGCGCAGATACGCAGTATTTT; CDR3aa: CASSNGRGGADTQYF
v_gene: TRBV3-1/TRBV3-2; abundance: -; d_gene: -; j_gene: TRBJ2-3; CDR3nt: TGTGCCAGCAGCCAAGGGACTAACACAGATACGCAGTATTTT; CDR3aa: CASSQGTNTDTQYF
v_gene: TRBV29-1; abundance: -; d_gene: -; j_gene: TRBJ2-3; CDR3nt: TGCAGCGTTAGGAGCGGGACAGATACGCAGTATTTT; CDR3aa: CSVRSGTDTQYF
v_gene: TRBV6-2/TRBV6-3; abundance: -; d_gene: TRBD1; j_gene: TRBJ2-7; CDR3nt: TGTGCCAGCAGCCCTGGACAGGGCTACTCCTACGAGCAGTACTTC; CDR3aa: CASSPGQGYSYEQYF
v_gene: TRBV5-1; abundance: -; d_gene: TRBD1; j_gene: TRBJ2-2; CDR3nt: TGCGCCAGCAGCTTGAGGGGACAGGGTCAAGCCGGGGAGCTGTTTTTT; CDR3aa: CASSLRGQGQAGELFF
v_gene: TRBV27; abundance: -; d_gene: -; j_gene: TRBJ2-3; CDR3nt: TGTGCCAGCAGTTTGTGGACAGTCACAGATACGCAGTATTTT; CDR3aa: CASSLWTVTDTQYF
v_gene: TRBV21-1; abundance: once; d_gene: -; j_gene: TRBJ2-7; CDR3nt: TGTGCCAGCAGCACCGGACAGTTCTCCTACGAGCAGTACTTC; CDR3aa: CASSTGQFSYEQYF
v_gene: TRBV5-1; abundance: -; d_gene: -; j_gene: TRBJ1-1; CDR3nt: TGCGCCAGCAGCTCTAAGGCCAACACTGAAGCTTTCTTT; CDR3aa: CASSSKANTEAFF
v_gene: TRBV20-1; abundance: -; d_gene: -; j_gene: TRBJ2-3; CDR3nt: TGCAGTGCTAAGCGTGGAGATACGCAGTATTTT; CDR3aa: CSAKRGDTQYF
v_gene: TRBV11-3; abundance: -; d_gene: -; j_gene: TRBJ1-1; CDR3nt: TGTGCCAGCAGCTTAGGGGAGGGCACTGAAGCTTTCTTT; CDR3aa: CASSLGEGTEAFF
v_gene: TRBV15; abundance: -; d_gene: -; j_gene: TRBJ2-7; CDR3nt: TGTGCCACCAGCAGAGACCTCATTGCCTACGAGCAGTACTTC; CDR3aa: CATSRDLIAYEQYF
v_gene: TRBV9; abundance: -; d_gene: -; j_gene: TRBJ1-2; CDR3nt: TGTGCCAGCAGCGTAGGATGGGGTACTAACTATGGCTACACCTTC; CDR3aa: CASSVGWGTNYGYTF
v_gene: TRBV18; abundance: -; d_gene: -; j_gene: TRBJ1-2; CDR3nt: TGTGCCAGCTCACCTGCAGGTTACAACTATGGCTACACCTTC; CDR3aa: CASSPAGYNYGYTF
v_gene: TRBV4-1; abundance: -; d_gene: -; j_gene: TRBJ1-3; CDR3nt: TGCGCCAGCAGCCAAGGGACTGAGAAAAGAAACACCATATATTTT; CDR3aa: CASSQGTEKRNTIYF
v_gene: TRBV7-2; abundance: -; d_gene: -; j_gene: TRBJ2-7; CDR3nt: TGTGCCAGCAGCCCCCGACTGCCGCAGTCCTACGAGCAGTACTTC; CDR3aa: CASSPRLPQSYEQYF
v_gene: TRBV7-2; abundance: -; d_gene: TRBD1; j_gene: TRBJ2-3; CDR3nt: TGTGCCAGCAGCTTAGCGACTGGACAGGGGCATGTAGATACGCAGTATTTT; CDR3aa: CASSLATGQGHVDTQYF
v_gene: TRBV28; abundance: -; d_gene: TRBD1; j_gene: TRBJ1-2; CDR3nt: TGTGCCAGCAGTTTTCCCGGGACAGAGTATGGCTACACCTTC; CDR3aa: CASSFPGTEYGYTF
v_gene: TRBV27; abundance: -; d_gene: -; j_gene: TRBJ2-5; CDR3nt: TGTGCCAGCAGTTTCCGTGGCGGTCAAGAGACCCAGTACTTC; CDR3aa: CASSFRGGQETQYF
v_gene: TRBV5-1; abundance: -; d_gene: TRBD1; j_gene: TRBJ2-7; CDR3nt: TGCGCCAGCAGCTTGGCCACTGCAGGGGGTTCCTACGAGCAGTACTTC; CDR3aa: CASSLATAGGSYEQYF
v_gene: TRBV7-2; abundance: -; d_gene: -; j_gene: TRBJ2-7; CDR3nt: TGTGCCAGCAGCACTCGGACGGGGAGCTCCTACGAGCAGTACTTC; CDR3aa: CASSTRTGSSYEQYF
v_gene: TRBV9; abundance: once; d_gene: TRBD2; j_gene: TRBJ2-3; CDR3nt: TGTGCCAGCAGCGCTACTAGCGGGGCGGGAGATACGCAGTATTTT; CDR3aa: CASSATSGAGDTQYF